The rows below give T cell receptor beta chains drawn from one sample of a study of blood T cell repertoires in COVID-19. Assay used: immunoSEQ multiplex PCR; TCRdb lists only in-frame clones, some missing. This sample has hundreds of thousands of clones, with around nine tenths found just once. The sequenced material came from peripheral blood. These TCRs come from a man between 60 and 70 years old with acute or convalescent COVID-19. Each CDR3 is given with its conserved first and last residue. Fields, in order: V gene, D gene, J gene, clone size, CDR3 DNA, CDR3 protein. The D gene is left open where the match is weak. Clone size is stated in some rows and not others, as once, few, many or a class when expanded.

v_gene: TRBV7-2
d_gene: TRBD2
j_gene: TRBJ2-5
abundance: .
CDR3nt: TGTGCCAGCAGCTTACTAGCGGGGTCAGAGACCCAGTACTTC
CDR3aa: CASSLLAGSETQYF

v_gene: TRBV10-3
d_gene: .
j_gene: TRBJ1-1
abundance: .
CDR3nt: TGTGCCACGCACGGGGGTAACACTGAAGCTTTCTTT
CDR3aa: CATHGGNTEAFF

v_gene: TRBV3-1/TRBV3-2
d_gene: TRBD2
j_gene: TRBJ2-5
abundance: .
CDR3nt: TGTGCCAGCAGCCAATGGGGACTAGCGGGGGAGTACCAAGAGACCCAGTACTTC
CDR3aa: CASSQWGLAGEYQETQYF

v_gene: TRBV28
d_gene: TRBD2
j_gene: TRBJ2-7
abundance: few
CDR3nt: TGTGCCAGCAGTTTTGTGGCGGGGGGGCTATACGAGCAGTACTTC
CDR3aa: CASSFVAGGLYEQYF

v_gene: TRBV29-1
d_gene: .
j_gene: TRBJ1-2
abundance: .
CDR3nt: TGCAGCGTTGAATGGCGGGGGCGCGCGATTTATGGCTACACCTTC
CDR3aa: CSVEWRGRAIYGYTF

v_gene: TRBV7-9
d_gene: TRBD1
j_gene: TRBJ1-2
abundance: .
CDR3nt: TGTGCCAGCAGCCACATCGGACAGGGGGTGGTTGGCTACACCTTC
CDR3aa: CASSHIGQGVVGYTF

v_gene: TRBV18
d_gene: TRBD1
j_gene: TRBJ2-7
abundance: .
CDR3nt: TGTGCCAGCCGCCGGGACAGGGGGGATTACGAGCAGTACTTC
CDR3aa: CASRRDRGDYEQYF

v_gene: TRBV28
d_gene: .
j_gene: TRBJ1-6
abundance: few
CDR3nt: TGTGCCAGCAGTGAACCAGGGGTCCCCCTCCACTTT
CDR3aa: CASSEPGVPLHF

v_gene: TRBV5-4
d_gene: .
j_gene: TRBJ1-3
abundance: few
CDR3nt: TGTGCCAGCAGCTTGGGCGGGAGCTCTGGAAACACCATATATTTT
CDR3aa: CASSLGGSSGNTIYF

v_gene: TRBV7-6
d_gene: TRBD1
j_gene: TRBJ1-5
abundance: .
CDR3nt: TGTGCCAGCAGCCGGGGACAGGGTGCCAATCAGCCCCAGCATTTT
CDR3aa: CASSRGQGANQPQHF

v_gene: TRBV19
d_gene: TRBD1
j_gene: TRBJ1-5
abundance: .
CDR3nt: TGTGCCAGTAGTCCCGGGACAGGGGGTTATAATCAGCCCCAGCATTTT
CDR3aa: CASSPGTGGYNQPQHF

v_gene: TRBV6-5
d_gene: TRBD2
j_gene: TRBJ2-1
abundance: .
CDR3nt: TGTGCCAGCGAAGTGGCGGGGGGCTCCTACAATGAGCAGTTCTTC
CDR3aa: CASEVAGGSYNEQFF

v_gene: TRBV5-1
d_gene: .
j_gene: TRBJ1-1
abundance: .
CDR3nt: TGCGCCAGCAGCTTGGAGGGTTGGGCAGGGCGTGAAGCTTTCTTT
CDR3aa: CASSLEGWAGREAFF

v_gene: TRBV19
d_gene: TRBD1
j_gene: TRBJ1-1
abundance: .
CDR3nt: TGTGCCACTCAGGGGGCGCTTCCCCGGGGGACTGAAGCTTTCTTT
CDR3aa: CATQGALPRGTEAFF

v_gene: TRBV4-1
d_gene: .
j_gene: TRBJ1-2
abundance: .
CDR3nt: TGCGCCAGCAGCCAATCTCTTTACCCAAATTGGGGGCGTGGAAACTATGGCTACACCTTC
CDR3aa: CASSQSLYPNWGRGNYGYTF

v_gene: TRBV15
d_gene: TRBD2
j_gene: TRBJ2-5
abundance: .
CDR3nt: TGTGCCACCAGAAGAGGACTAGCGGTGGAGGAGACCCAGTACTTC
CDR3aa: CATRRGLAVEETQYF

v_gene: TRBV20-1
d_gene: TRBD1
j_gene: TRBJ1-6
abundance: .
CDR3nt: TGCAGTGCTCGTGGGACAGGGAATAGTTATTCACCCCTCCACTTT
CDR3aa: CSARGTGNSYSPLHF

v_gene: TRBV6-5
d_gene: .
j_gene: TRBJ2-1
abundance: .
CDR3nt: TGTGCCAGCAGTTACATAAACAATGAGCAGTTCTTC
CDR3aa: CASSYINNEQFF

v_gene: TRBV9
d_gene: .
j_gene: TRBJ1-6
abundance: .
CDR3nt: TGTGCCAGCAGCGTAGGGGGAGGGGAGGATTCACCCCTCCACTTT
CDR3aa: CASSVGGGEDSPLHF

v_gene: TRBV19
d_gene: TRBD1
j_gene: TRBJ1-2
abundance: few
CDR3nt: TGTGCCAGTAGTATGGGATCCGGACAGGGTATCGATGGCTACACCTTC
CDR3aa: CASSMGSGQGIDGYTF

v_gene: TRBV6-5
d_gene: .
j_gene: TRBJ1-5
abundance: .
CDR3nt: TGTGCCAGCAGTTACTCGGGGGGAAATCAGCCCCAGCATTTT
CDR3aa: CASSYSGGNQPQHF

v_gene: TRBV7-8
d_gene: TRBD2
j_gene: TRBJ2-5
abundance: .
CDR3nt: TGTGCCAGCAGCTTAGTTGGGACTAGCCTTGAGACCCAGTACTTC
CDR3aa: CASSLVGTSLETQYF

v_gene: TRBV19
d_gene: .
j_gene: TRBJ2-1
abundance: .
CDR3nt: TGTGCCAGTAGTATAAGAGGCAGTACCTACAATGAGCAGTTCTTC
CDR3aa: CASSIRGSTYNEQFF

v_gene: TRBV5-1
d_gene: .
j_gene: TRBJ2-3
abundance: .
CDR3nt: TGCGCCAGCAGCTTGGGGCAGAACCTCCCCAATACGCAGTATTTT
CDR3aa: CASSLGQNLPNTQYF

v_gene: TRBV25-1
d_gene: TRBD1
j_gene: TRBJ2-4
abundance: .
CDR3nt: TGTGCCAGCAGTGACGGGACAGGGGTGGGACTAGCCAAAAACATTCAGTACTTC
CDR3aa: CASSDGTGVGLAKNIQYF

v_gene: TRBV5-8
d_gene: .
j_gene: TRBJ2-7
abundance: .
CDR3nt: TGTGCCAGCAGCCCTGGGACATCCGCCTACGAGCAGTACTTC
CDR3aa: CASSPGTSAYEQYF